The next 6 T cell receptor beta chains were all read from a single sample in a study of radiotherapy plus CTLA-4 blockade in lung cancer. Produced via immunoSEQ multiplex PCR; TCRdb's table is partial and in-frame only. This table holds around 110,000 clones, 85% to 90% found once. The sequences come from peripheral blood, collected from a patient treated with radiotherapy plus ipilimumab. The receptors shown here come from a human donor with non-small cell lung cancer that progressed on radiotherapy plus ipilimumab.

The chain combines TRBV4-1 with TRBJ1-4; a possible D gene is TRBD1 (5 bases). The V gene lost 2 bases and the J gene lost 5 bases, with 9 bases spanning the gap. This CDR3 has 14 amino acids. The germline V gene has CDR1 MGHRA and CDR2 YSYEKL. In DNA, the CDR3 is TGCGCCAGCAGCCAACCCAACAGGAATGAAAAACTGTTTTTT. It translates to CASSQPNRNEKLFF.

This chain links TRBV5-6 with TRBJ2-5; no definite D call. This CDR3 has 12 amino acids. V was clipped by 4 bases and J by 4 bases, with 8 bases between them. Germline CDR1 SGHDT, CDR2 YYEEEE. CDR3 amino acids: CASSKMRETQYF. DNA of the CDR3: TGTGCCAGCAGCAAAATGAGAGAGACCCAGTACTTC. Full variable domain (missing parts from reference TRBV5-6 and TRBJ2-5): DAGVTQSPTHLIKTRGQQVTLRCSPKSGHDTVSWYQQALGQGPQFIFQYYEEEERQRGNFPDRFSGHQFPNYSSELNVNALLLGDSALYLCASSKMRETQYFGPGTRLLVL.

A remark on this clone: The DNA is omitted, as the CDR3 cannot be located on it reliably, and the CDR3 follows TCRdb's listing. This sequence joins TRBV5-6 and TRBJ2-7; the table's D call, TRBD2, was not checked against the DNA. The CDR3 contains 14 residues when both ends are counted. The germline V gene has CDR1 SGHDT and CDR2 YYEEEE. CDR3 sequence reads: CASSTSEVFYEQYF.

The genes are TRBV15 and TRBJ1-1; a weak D match, TRBD1 (5 bases). With 6 bases removed from V and 3 bases from J, the gap between germline ends came to 8 bases. CDR1 LNHNV and CDR2 YYDKDF come from the germline V gene (reference sequence). This CDR3 region has 12 residues. The chain's CDR3 is CATRRDHTEAFF. In nucleotides, the CDR3 is TGTGCCACCAGACGGGACCACACTGAAGCTTTCTTT.

This chain links TRBV4-1 with TRBJ1-5, with TRBD1 identical over 10 bases. This CDR3 comprises 18 residues. V was pared by 2 bases and J by 1 base, with 8 bases of the junction left unmatched. CDR1 and CDR2 (germline): MGHRA, YSYEKL. The CDR3 DNA reads as TGCGCCAGCAGCCAAACCGGGACAGGGGCCTTGAGCAATCAGCCCCAGCATTTT. Translating gives CASSQTGTGALSNQPQHF.

The rearrangement joins TRBV15 to TRBJ1-1; 7 nucleotides align to TRBD1. Losses at the gene ends were 0 bases for V and 2 bases for J; bases not matched to a gene: 3. This CDR3 is 15 amino acids long. Germline V gene sequence: CDR1 LNHNV, CDR2 YYDKDF (reference sequence). In DNA form, the CDR3 reads TGTGCCACCAGCAGAGAAAACAGGGGCAACACTGAAGCTTTCTTT. It codes for CATSRENRGNTEAFF.